These 7 T cell receptor beta chains were sequenced from one sample in a study of CD8 T cells in Susac syndrome. Random-hexamer reverse transcription was applied to roughly 0.5 to 1 ug RNA. TCRdb analysed the immunoSEQ multiplex PCR reads with MiXCR anew, one entry per CDR3 protein. In the table there are 150,000 to 250,000 distinct CDR3 sequences, about 96% of which are singletons. Material for sequencing was CD4+ T cells from PBMCs. These receptor sequences come from a human donor with multiple sclerosis.

For the CDR3, the DNA is TGTGCCACCAGCAGAGATTACGGCGGGAGGGGATCAACCGAGCAGTACTTC. As protein: CATSRDYGGRGSTEQYF. V gene TRBV15 combines with J gene TRBJ2-7; 9 bases are shared with TRBD2. The germline CDR1 and CDR2 sequences are LNHNV and YYDKDF (reference sequence). The J segment lost 6 bases and the V segment lost 0 bases, leaving 12 bases of the junction unmatched. There are 17 residues in the CDR3.

This chain links TRBV7-9 with TRBJ2-7, with D perhaps TRBD2 (6 bases). The CDR3 has 14 residues. Trimming shortened V by 5 bases and J by 3 bases, and 14 bases separated the two germline ends. CDR1 and CDR2 (germline): SEHNR, FQNEAQ (reference sequence). CDR3 amino acids: CASSPGGSFYEQYF. CDR3 bases: TGTGCCAGCAGCCCTGGGGGGAGCTTCTACGAGCAGTACTTC. Full variable domain (missing parts from reference TRBV7-9 and TRBJ2-7): DTGVSQNPRHKITKRGQNVTFRCDPISEHNRLYWYRQTLGQGPEFLTYFQNEAQLEKSRLLSDRFSAERPKGSFSTLEIQRTEQGDSAMYLCASSPGGSFYEQYFGPGTRLTVT.

The chain recombines TRBV30 with TRBJ1-2, with D unclear. Trimming took 1 base from V and 2 from J, leaving 11 bases between them. CDR1 is GTSNPN, CDR2 SVGIG, per germline (reference sequence). The CDR3 extends over 14 amino acids. The CDR3 DNA reads TGTGCCTGGAGTGAAGGGCTGCTCAACTATGGCTACACCTTC. It translates to CAWSEGLLNYGYTF.

The sample holds a few counts of this clonotype. The V gene is TRBV20-1, the J gene TRBJ1-5; D might be TRBD1 (5 bases). The CDR3 consists of 12 residues. Germline CDR1 is DFQATT and CDR2 is SNEGSKA (reference sequence). V dropped 3 bases and J dropped 4 bases, with 7 bases sitting between them. The CDR3 DNA reads as TGCAGTGCTAGTCAGGGAAATCAGCCCCAGCATTTT. It codes for CSASQGNQPQHF.

The V and J genes are TRBV20-1 and TRBJ1-2; no definite D call. The V end lost 4 bases, the J end lost 5 bases, and 20 bases lay between the germline ends. CDR1 DFQATT and CDR2 SNEGSKA come from the germline V gene (reference sequence). The CDR3 has 15 amino acids. The chain's CDR3 is CSATQNRDPRYGYTF. The CDR3 DNA reads as TGCAGTGCTACGCAAAACCGAGATCCCCGGTATGGCTACACCTTC.

This chain links TRBV14 with TRBJ2-7; either TRBD1 or TRBD2 may supply D (5 bases each). V gave up 1 base and J gave up 2 bases, with 12 bases separating them. The CDR3 sequence is 15 residues long. The germline V gene has CDR1 SGHDN and CDR2 FVKESK. In DNA form, the CDR3 reads TGTGCCAGCAGCCAAGGCTTAGGGACCACCTACGAGCAGTACTTC. Amino acids: CASSQGLGTTYEQYF.

V usage is TRBV2 and J usage is TRBJ1-2; D is unclear. Looked up from germline, CDR1 is SNHLY and CDR2 is FYNNEI. The CDR3 extends over 16 amino acids. Trimming removed 7 bases from V and 1 base from J, with 19 bases in between. The CDR3 region has the DNA TGTGCCAGCAATCGGCTAATCGATGACCTTAACTATGGCTACACCTTC. Translation: CASNRLIDDLNYGYTF.